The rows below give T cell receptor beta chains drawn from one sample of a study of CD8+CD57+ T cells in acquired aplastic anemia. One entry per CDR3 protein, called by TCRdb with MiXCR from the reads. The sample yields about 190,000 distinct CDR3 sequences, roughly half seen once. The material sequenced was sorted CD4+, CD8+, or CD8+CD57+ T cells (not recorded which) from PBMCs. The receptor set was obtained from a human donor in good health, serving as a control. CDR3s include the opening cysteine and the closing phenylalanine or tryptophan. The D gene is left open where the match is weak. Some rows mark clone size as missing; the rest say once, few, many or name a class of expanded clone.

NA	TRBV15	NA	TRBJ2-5	CATSRGAGETQYF	TGTGCCACCAGCAGAGGGGCCGGAGAGACCCAGTACTTC
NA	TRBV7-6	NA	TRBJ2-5	CASSFGGFGTTHWWHRSKETQYF	TGTGCCAGCAGCTTCGGGGGTTTCGGCACTACGCACTGGTGGCACAGAAGTAAAGAGACCCAGTACTTC
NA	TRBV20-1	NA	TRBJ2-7	CSARDQLSYEQYF	TGCAGTGCTAGAGATCAACTCTCTTACGAGCAGTACTTC
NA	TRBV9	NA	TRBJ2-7	CASSGGATYEQYF	TGTGCCAGCAGCGGGGGTGCCACCTACGAGCAGTACTTC
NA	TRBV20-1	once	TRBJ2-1	CSARRAASYNEQFF	TGCAGTGCTAGAAGGGCAGCCTCCTACAATGAGCAGTTCTTC
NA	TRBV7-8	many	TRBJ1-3	CATKWTVSSGNTIYF	TGTGCCACCAAGTGGACAGTTAGCTCTGGAAACACCATATATTTT
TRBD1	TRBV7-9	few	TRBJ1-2	CASSSRGQGGYGYTF	TGTGCCAGCAGCTCCAGGGGACAGGGAGGCTATGGCTACACCTTC
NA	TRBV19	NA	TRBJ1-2	CASTTNYGYTF	TGTGCCAGTACGACCAACTATGGCTACACCTTC
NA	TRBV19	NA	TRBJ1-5	CASSITGGLGETQHF	TGTGCCAGTAGTATAACGGGGGGGCTCGGAGAGACCCAGCATTTT
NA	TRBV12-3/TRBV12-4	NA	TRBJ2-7	CASSLRPDLGNEQYF	TGTGCCAGCAGTTTACGGCCGGACTTAGGGAACGAGCAGTACTTC
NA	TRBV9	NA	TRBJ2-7	CASSALTGGGRGEQYF	TGTGCCAGCAGCGCCCTTACAGGAGGGGGACGTGGAGAGCAGTACTTC
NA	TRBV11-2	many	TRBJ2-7	CASSLVSGNEYEQYF	TGTGCCAGCAGCTTAGTATCGGGGAACGAATACGAGCAGTACTTC
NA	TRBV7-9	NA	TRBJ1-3	CASSLALRAGNTIYF	TGTGCCAGCAGCTTAGCGCTCAGGGCTGGAAACACCATATATTTT
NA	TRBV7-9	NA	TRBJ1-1	CASSDTGGAPAEAFF	TGTGCCAGTAGCGATACCGGGGGAGCTCCGGCTGAAGCTTTCTTT
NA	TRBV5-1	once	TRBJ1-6	CASSLGGSSYNSPLHF	TGCGCCAGCAGCTTGGGTGGTAGCTCCTATAATTCACCCCTCCACTTT
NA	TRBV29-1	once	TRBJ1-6	CSVTTGPVNSPLHF	TGCAGCGTTACTACGGGGCCAGTTAATTCACCCCTCCACTTT
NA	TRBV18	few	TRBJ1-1	CASSPVTENTEAFF	TGTGCCAGCTCACCTGTGACAGAAAACACTGAAGCTTTCTTT
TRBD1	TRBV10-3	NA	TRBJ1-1	CAIGQDRKNTEAFF	TGTGCCATCGGTCAGGACAGGAAGAACACTGAAGCTTTCTTT
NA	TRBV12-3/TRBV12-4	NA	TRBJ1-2	CACSLTTGQPNYGYTF	TGTGCCTGCAGTTTAACGACAGGACAACCTAACTATGGCTACACCTTC
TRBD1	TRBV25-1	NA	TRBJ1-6	CASSDTGQGASPLHF	TGTGCCAGCAGTGATACCGGACAGGGGGCTTCACCCCTCCACTTT
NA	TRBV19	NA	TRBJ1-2	CASSARTASNYGYTF	TGTGCCAGTAGTGCTAGGACAGCGTCTAACTATGGCTACACCTTC
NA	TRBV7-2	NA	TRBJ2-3	CASSLNWDTDTQYF	TGTGCCAGCAGCTTAAATTGGGACACAGATACGCAGTATTTT
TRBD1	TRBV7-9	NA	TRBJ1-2	CASSPRQGTTDGYTF	TGTGCCAGCAGCCCTCGACAGGGGACAACTGATGGCTACACCTTC
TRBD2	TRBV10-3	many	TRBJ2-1	CAISETLTSGGRNEQFF	TGTGCCATCAGTGAGACGCTAACTAGCGGGGGGAGGAATGAGCAGTTCTTC
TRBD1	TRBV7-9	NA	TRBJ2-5	CASSPFRGKVETQYF	TGTGCCAGCAGCCCCTTCAGGGGGAAAGTCGAGACCCAGTACTTC
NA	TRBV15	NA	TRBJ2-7	CATSRAPTGRYEQYF	TGTGCCACCAGCAGAGCCCCGACAGGACGCTACGAGCAGTACTTC
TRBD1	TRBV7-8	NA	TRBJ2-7	CASSYRQGVFEQYF	TGTGCCAGCAGCTACAGACAGGGGGTGTTCGAGCAGTACTTC
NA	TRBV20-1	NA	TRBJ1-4	CSARGGGETNEKLFF	TGCAGTGCTAGAGGAGGGGGGGAAACTAATGAAAAACTGTTTTTT
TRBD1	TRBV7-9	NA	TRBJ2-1	CASSTPTGATYNEQFF	TGTGCCAGCAGCACCCCGACAGGGGCCACCTACAATGAGCAGTTCTTC
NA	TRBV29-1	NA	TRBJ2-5	CSVIGQLGETQYF	TGCAGCGTTATAGGTCAACTAGGGGAGACCCAGTACTTC
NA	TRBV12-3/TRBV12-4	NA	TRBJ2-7	CPSKPAVDSDEQYF	TGTCCCAGCAAGCCTGCGGTGGATTCCGACGAGCAGTACTTC
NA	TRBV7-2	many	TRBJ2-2	CASSIYGELFF	TGTGCCAGCAGCATCTACGGGGAGCTGTTTTTT
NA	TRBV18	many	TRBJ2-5	CASSPLREETQYF	TGTGCCAGCTCACCTCTGCGGGAAGAGACCCAGTACTTC
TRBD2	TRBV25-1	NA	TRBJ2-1	CASSASPLAGGENEQFF	TGTGCCAGCAGTGCCTCGCCACTAGCGGGGGGGGAAAATGAGCAGTTCTTC
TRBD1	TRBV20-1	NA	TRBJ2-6	CSSRHHGQGLTFSGANVLTF	TGCAGTTCGCGCCATCATGGACAGGGGCTAACCTTCTCTGGGGCCAACGTCCTGACTTTC
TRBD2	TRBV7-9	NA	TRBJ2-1	CASNGLAPSYNEQFF	TGTGCCAGCAACGGACTAGCGCCCTCCTACAATGAGCAGTTCTTC
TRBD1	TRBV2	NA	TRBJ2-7	CASIKGDRGSYEQYF	TGTGCCAGCATTAAAGGGGACAGGGGTTCCTACGAGCAGTACTTC
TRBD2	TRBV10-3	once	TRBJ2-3	CAIKGKTSGEDTQYF	TGTGCCATCAAAGGGAAGACTAGCGGGGAGGATACGCAGTATTTT
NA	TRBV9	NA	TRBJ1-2	CASSDYWGYTF	TGTGCCAGCAGCGACTATTGGGGCTACACCTTC
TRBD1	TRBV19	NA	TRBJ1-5	CASSIKGTGTRIGNQPQHF	TGTGCCAGTAGTATTAAGGGGACAGGGACAAGAATTGGCAATCAGCCCCAGCATTTT
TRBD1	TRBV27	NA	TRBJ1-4	CASRRGTGGEKLFF	TGTGCCAGCAGGAGGGGGACAGGGGGAGAAAAACTGTTTTTT
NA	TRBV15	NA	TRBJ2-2	CATSRGGLAVRGNTGELFF	TGTGCCACCAGCAGAGGGGGGCTAGCGGTACGCGGGAACACCGGGGAGCTGTTTTTT